This T cell receptor (beta chain) comes out of a study of T cells in Graves' hyperthyroidism and ophthalmopathy. The CDR3 regions of TCR beta were amplified from RNA transcripts. A set of HTBI primers served as the primers for a first-round RT-PCR of the TCR CDR3. TCRdb ran MiXCR on the multiplex PCR reads and lists one entry per CDR3 protein. The sample records hundreds of thousands of distinct CDR3 sequences, roughly a sixth being singletons. This clonotype occurred many times. Exclusion followed for patients with uncontrolled infection, other autoimmune disease, pregnancy or lactation. The trim removed 4 bases at V and 0 bases at J, leaving 9 bases unmatched. The CDR3 consists of 17 residues. Looked up from germline, CDR1 is DFQATT and CDR2 is SNEGSKA (reference sequence).

The sequenced material came from blood. This TCR was sampled from a woman aged 50 to 60 with Graves' hyperthyroidism that later progressed to Graves' ophthalmopathy. This sequence joins TRBV20-1 and TRBJ2-1; 10 bases fit TRBD1. This CDR3 is CSAKDRGLPSSYNEQFF. CDR3 coding DNA: TGCAGTGCTAAAGACAGGGGGCTTCCCAGCTCCTACAATGAGCAGTTCTTC.